This T cell receptor (beta chain) appears in the sequencing data of a study of blood T cells in healthy people across ages. At least ten counts were recorded for this clonotype. The V and J ends lost 4 bases and 6 bases, in that order; junction bases with no gene match: 9. Germline CDR1 SGHNT, CDR2 YYREEE (reference sequence). This CDR3 spans 16 amino acids. A J-beta primer mix and a sample-barcoded 5' primer were used in a second PCR of roughly 6 to 12 cycles. The template-switch adaptor, which had 12 random nucleotides, put a tag on each cDNA molecule. TCRdb recomputed calls from the 5' RACE reads with MiXCR, one row per CDR3 protein. The table includes some 640,000 distinct CDR3 sequences, about 30% detected once. Per sample, no less than 5 micrograms of total RNA were extracted.

Sequencing was done on a sample of blood. The rearrangement links TRBV5-4 to TRBJ2-1; TRBD2 matches 11 bases. The clonotype originates from a woman of 80 years or more in good health. The chain's CDR3 is CASSGRTSGHGNEQFF. CDR3 in DNA: TGTGCCAGCAGCGGAAGGACTAGCGGGCATGGCAATGAGCAGTTCTTC.